Included here is one TCR beta chain sequence, with context. The antigen this receptor binds is unknown. No much larger clone exists at a distance of one base, and base qualities are not known. V ends up 2 bases short and J 6 bases short, with an unmatched junction base count of 4. For CDR1 and CDR2, the germline V gene lists SGHVS and FNYEAQ. The CDR3, cysteine through phenylalanine, is 15 amino acids long. CDR3 DNA only is kept here, 45 bases in frame from base 1. What the time point label conveys for this sample: baseline before first vaccination. Samples from vaccinated people were obtained from the UK trials COV001 and COV002, which included a single-blind randomized controlled phase 2/3 trial of AZD1222 (ChAdOx1 nCoV-19) in healthy adults. For TCRbeta chain sequencing, PBMC samples were collected from trial participants at day 0 and at day 28 after the second dose. The CDR3 regions of human TCRbeta chains were subjected to immunosequencing. Per the authors' processing: TCRs in the repertoires were matched against a reference library of SARS-CoV-2-specific TCRs that had been generated with the MIRA antigen-specificity platform. Breadth was defined as the fraction of unique TCRs that were SARS-CoV-2-associated. Depth was defined as the fraction of total T cells that were SARS-CoV-2-associated. Using the MIRA data, each spike-specific TCR was mapped to the spike region that the TCR reacts to and placed in a CD4 or CD8 class. Log10-transformed breadth and depth values were compared by one-way ANOVA with Sidak's multiple comparisons tests. Drawn from immuneACCESS, this table holds only the in-frame rearrangements with V and J called that TCRdb kept. Clones are partly lost; checked studies trace under half to an unresolved V gene and leave the rest unexplained. The DNA was the basis for D and trimming; V, J and clone size are from that table. Within this sample are 150,000 to 200,000 clones, with 70% to 90% of them counted one time only. The ten largest make up roughly 0.49% of the sample.

This sample was taken from a study of T cell responses to AZD1222 COVID-19 vaccine (dated by TCRdb to about 2021). Regarding the study in general: Because spike-specific TCR depth and breadth did not differ between the two schedules, AZD1222 recipients who got a second dose at roughly 4 weeks were pooled with those who got a second dose at roughly 12 weeks. A total of approximately 240 trial participants underwent TCR sequencing, of whom approximately 210 received two doses of AZD1222 and around 26 received two doses of the MenACWY control vaccine. Trial participants were enrolled by age into subgroups of 18-55, 56-69 and 70-plus years, and about 150, 27 and 61 TCR-sequenced participants, respectively, were included in these subgroups. Broad study findings and their caveats: In the small 56-69-year group, the increase in depth fell short of significance, most likely because of low power. A significant rise in spike-specific TCR breadth and depth was observed after two AZD1222 doses relative to day 0 and relative to MenACWY recipients. Only five to seven AZD1222 recipients were SARS-CoV-2 seropositive at baseline, limiting conclusions about previously exposed vaccinees. The whole spike protein was spanned by vaccine-associated CD4 TCRs, and dominant responses were seen in regions 160-218 and 743-854. Because no samples from the day 14 peak response were available, repertoires could be characterized only after the peak T cell response. Nearly half of unique spike-specific TCRs reportedly recognized epitopes outside regions mutated in the B.1.351 and B.1.1.7 variants. Participants were mostly white British, with more females than males. The authors suggested clonal diversity may have been underestimated.

The rearrangement joined TRBV7-6 to TRBJ1-6; 7 of the junction bases match TRBD1. This clonotype was sampled from an adult in good health. The specimen was peripheral blood, collected on day 0 of AZD1222 vaccination. The DNA sequence is TGTGCCAGCAGCTTAAAGCAGGGGGTTAATTCACCCCTCCACTTT. It is translated as CASSLKQGVNSPLHF.